One T cell receptor beta chain is described in this entry. There is no known antigen for this receptor. No base-level quality is on record; no much larger clone is a single base apart. These data are taken from a study of control samples from healthy donors and cancer patients (dated by TCRdb to the early 2020s). Library preparation employed the immunoSEQ multiplex PCR assay. As stored in TCRdb, this immuneACCESS dataset retains in-frame rearrangements with V and J assigned. A fraction of the clones does not appear; measured against another copy, unresolved V genes explain less than half of the discrepancy, and the remainder lacks a known reason. This sample has fewer than 25,000 clones in its table, and approximately 90% of those were observed once. The leading ten clones occupy around 9.3% of the sample. V is reduced by 6 bases and J by 2 bases, leaving a spacing of 15 bases between them. Counted from cysteine to phenylalanine, this CDR3 has 14 amino acids. Only the CDR3 part of the read is kept: 42 bases, read in frame from the first base. From a lookup of the germline V gene, CDR1 and CDR2 are SGHRS and YFSETQ.

The receptor was derived from a woman in her sixties with head and neck cancer. This chain joins TRBV5-1 to TRBJ2-7; TRBD1 could be the D gene, as 5 bases match. Material: PBMCs. The CDR3 protein: CASNLGPVTYEQYF. The DNA reads TGCGCCAGCAATCTGGGGCCAGTTACCTACGAGCAGTACTTC.